The rows below give T cell receptor beta chains drawn from one sample of a study of blood T cell repertoires in COVID-19. Profiled with immunoSEQ multiplex PCR; TCRdb holds only in-frame clones, not every one. The data hold roughly 50,000 clones, with about 82% observed a single time. The sequenced material came from peripheral blood. Receptor source: a woman in her sixties or seventies with acute or convalescent COVID-19. Each CDR3 is given with its conserved first and last residue. D genes are given only for firm matches. Clone size is not always given. Where it is, it says once, few, many or a class for expanded clones.

D gene	clone size	V gene	J gene	CDR3 protein	CDR3 DNA
-	-	TRBV12-5	TRBJ2-6	CASKPNLPTNVLTF	TGTGCTAGTAAACCTAACCTCCCGACCAACGTCCTGACTTTC
-	-	TRBV29-1	TRBJ2-7	CSVAGRGTYEQYF	TGCAGCGTCGCCGGCAGGGGAACGTACGAGCAGTACTTC
TRBD1	-	TRBV28	TRBJ1-1	CASSMGAGGNTEAFF	TGTGCCAGCAGTATGGGGGCAGGGGGGAACACTGAAGCTTTCTTT
-	-	TRBV5-6	TRBJ1-2	CASSFGENGYTF	TGTGCCAGCAGCTTTGGGGAGAATGGCTACACCTTC
TRBD2	-	TRBV25-1	TRBJ2-3	CASSRDYIRSSTDTQYF	TGTGCCAGCAGCCGGGACTACATCAGATCTAGCACAGATACGCAGTATTTT
-	-	TRBV5-1	TRBJ1-1	CASSLGSGAGTEAFF	TGCGCCAGCAGCTTGGGTTCAGGGGCTGGCACTGAAGCTTTCTTT
TRBD1	-	TRBV4-2	TRBJ1-5	CASSQAKTGKPQHF	TGTGCCAGCAGCCAAGCAAAGACAGGGAAGCCCCAGCATTTT
TRBD2	-	TRBV28	TRBJ2-3	CASSFLTSGRADTQYF	TGTGCCAGCAGTTTCCTGACTAGCGGGAGGGCAGATACGCAGTATTTT
TRBD1	-	TRBV28	TRBJ2-7	CASSRQGTRYEQYF	TGTGCCAGCAGTAGACAGGGTACCCGCTACGAGCAGTACTTC
TRBD1	-	TRBV5-1	TRBJ2-2	CASSLGPPGQGYTGELFF	TGCGCCAGCAGCTTGGGACCACCGGGACAGGGGTACACCGGGGAGCTGTTTTTT
-	-	TRBV5-1	TRBJ2-1	CASSLPLDNEQFF	TGCGCCAGCAGCTTACCACTGGACAATGAGCAGTTCTTC
-	-	TRBV7-9	TRBJ1-3	CASSLSRDTIYF	TGTGCCAGCAGCTTATCCCGGGACACCATATATTTT
-	-	TRBV5-1	TRBJ1-1	CASSLDSGMDFF	TGCGCCAGCAGCTTGGATTCCGGGATGGATTTCTTT
-	once	TRBV27	TRBJ1-1	CASSPALEGTEAFF	TGTGCCAGCAGCCCCGCGTTGGAGGGAACTGAAGCTTTCTTT
-	-	TRBV13	TRBJ2-3	CASSSPDSYTQYF	TGTGCCAGCAGCTCCCCGGACAGTTATACGCAGTATTTT
-	few	TRBV15	TRBJ1-3	CATSRDRSPGNTIYF	TGTGCCACCAGCAGAGATAGATCCCCTGGAAACACCATATATTTT
-	once	TRBV2	TRBJ1-5	CASSESWENQPQHF	TGTGCCAGCAGTGAAAGCTGGGAGAATCAGCCCCAGCATTTT
-	-	TRBV11-2	TRBJ2-7	CASSLDMAKEGLGSYEQYF	TGTGCCAGCAGCTTAGACATGGCGAAAGAGGGACTTGGCTCCTACGAGCAGTACTTC
-	once	TRBV11-2	TRBJ2-7	CASSLVGLNGYEQYF	TGTGCCAGCAGCTTAGTCGGACTTAATGGCTACGAGCAGTACTTC
TRBD1	-	TRBV29-1	TRBJ1-1	CSVGTGTNTEAFF	TGCAGCGTCGGGACAGGCACGAACACTGAAGCTTTCTTT
TRBD1	-	TRBV9	TRBJ1-1	CASSVEGQTNTEAFF	TGTGCCAGCAGCGTAGAGGGACAGACGAACACTGAAGCTTTCTTT
TRBD1	-	TRBV2	TRBJ1-5	CASRQGEDQPQHF	TGTGCCAGCAGACAGGGGGAAGATCAGCCCCAGCATTTT
-	-	TRBV5-4	TRBJ2-1	CASSIGDTEILGNEQFF	TGTGCCAGCAGTATCGGGGACACTGAAATCCTTGGCAATGAGCAGTTCTTC
-	-	TRBV30	TRBJ1-1	CARGKVGEAFF	TGTGCCAGGGGAAAGGTCGGTGAAGCTTTCTTT
-	-	TRBV5-1	TRBJ1-6	CASSLGDKNSPLHF	TGCGCCAGCAGCTTGGGGGACAAAAATTCACCCCTCCACTTT
TRBD1	-	TRBV5-1	TRBJ2-1	CASKSGQGYNEQFF	TGCGCCAGCAAATCGGGACAGGGGTACAATGAGCAGTTCTTC
-	-	TRBV5-1	TRBJ2-7	CASIPPGSYEQYF	TGCGCCAGCATCCCCCCAGGGTCCTACGAGCAGTACTTC
-	-	TRBV20-1	TRBJ2-1	CSASTGVGSYNEQFF	TGCAGTGCTAGTACGGGGGTCGGCTCCTACAATGAGCAGTTCTTC
-	-	TRBV19	TRBJ1-2	CASSLRDIGGYTF	TGTGCCAGTAGTCTCCGGGACATTGGGGGCTACACCTTC
-	-	TRBV28	TRBJ1-1	CASSLSDSVNTEAFF	TGTGCCAGCAGTTTATCGGACAGTGTGAACACTGAAGCTTTCTTT
-	-	TRBV7-9	TRBJ1-2	CASSFSLGHGYTF	TGTGCCAGCAGCTTCTCACTTGGTCATGGCTACACCTTC
TRBD1	few	TRBV11-3	TRBJ2-3	CASSPGGLGLADTQYF	TGTGCCAGCAGCCCAGGGGGCCTGGGGCTTGCGGATACGCAGTATTTT
-	-	TRBV18	TRBJ1-2	CASSYTESNYGYTF	TGTGCCAGCTCATATACGGAGTCCAACTATGGCTACACCTTC
-	once	TRBV18	TRBJ1-1	CASSPPGSLNTEAFF	TGTGCCAGCTCACCACCGGGGAGTCTGAACACTGAAGCTTTCTTT
-	-	TRBV3-1/TRBV3-2	TRBJ1-5	CASSQQGFEQPQHF	TGTGCCAGCAGCCAACAGGGATTCGAGCAGCCCCAGCATTTT
TRBD1	-	TRBV19	TRBJ2-2	CASSVPRGQGAQLAGELFF	TGTGCCAGTAGTGTCCCTCGCGGACAGGGGGCGCAATTGGCCGGGGAGCTGTTTTTT
TRBD2	-	TRBV25-1	TRBJ2-1	CASSDPKRLAGGLNEQFF	TGTGCCAGCAGTGATCCAAAGCGTCTAGCGGGAGGGCTCAATGAGCAGTTCTTC
-	-	TRBV28	TRBJ1-2	CASSPSRSSGYTF	TGTGCCAGCAGTCCGTCCCGGTCGAGTGGCTACACCTTC
TRBD1	few	TRBV6-5	TRBJ1-6	CASSYSYRTGHSPLHF	TGTGCCAGCAGTTACTCGTACCGGACAGGTCATTCACCCCTCCACTTT
TRBD2	once	TRBV5-1	TRBJ2-2	CASSLTSGSNGELFF	TGCGCCAGCAGCCTGACTAGCGGGAGCAACGGGGAGCTGTTTTTT
-	-	TRBV27	TRBJ1-6	CASSFSGYNSPLHF	TGTGCCAGCAGTTTTTCAGGCTATAATTCACCCCTCCACTTT
-	-	TRBV6-1	TRBJ2-5	CASSEGGETQYF	TGTGCCAGCAGTGAAGGGGGCGAGACCCAGTACTTC
-	-	TRBV24-1	TRBJ1-2	CATSEARGNGGGYTF	TGTGCCACCAGTGAAGCGCGAGGGAACGGTGGCGGCTACACCTTC
TRBD1	once	TRBV7-3	TRBJ2-1	CASSVGQGERGNEQFF	TGTGCCAGCAGCGTAGGACAGGGGGAAAGGGGGAATGAGCAGTTCTTC
TRBD1	-	TRBV2	TRBJ2-3	CASRPGQGSTDTQYF	TGTGCCAGCAGGCCGGGACAGGGGAGCACAGATACGCAGTATTTT
-	-	TRBV6-5	TRBJ2-7	CASSYPSGRGVDEQYF	TGTGCCAGCAGTTACCCCTCCGGCAGGGGAGTCGACGAGCAGTACTTC
TRBD1	-	TRBV14	TRBJ1-5	CASSQGQGSSAPAF	TGTGCCAGCAGCCAAGGACAGGGCAGTTCAGCCCCAGCATTT
TRBD1	-	TRBV18	TRBJ1-5	CASSPDRGLQPQHF	TGTGCCAGCTCACCCGACAGGGGGCTACAGCCCCAGCATTTT
TRBD1	-	TRBV10-3	TRBJ1-1	CAISSGQGARNTEAFF	TGTGCCATCAGTTCCGGACAGGGGGCTAGGAACACTGAAGCTTTCTTT